These 23 T cell receptor beta chains were all obtained from the same sample, sequenced in a study of cytomegalovirus exposure and HLA in healthy donors. PCR primers comprised 60 Vbeta and 13 Jbeta primers. This table comes from immunoSEQ multiplex PCR, and its TCRdb copy is limited to in-frame clones, with some not included. There are about 57,000 clones in the sample; around 83% occur only once, and roughly 4.5% lies in the top ten. What was sequenced was PBMCs. These receptors were taken from a man younger than 45 in good health and CMV-seronegative.

This chain links TRBV6-5 with TRBJ2-5, with 9 positions matching TRBD1. The J call may be mistaken, given a closer DNA end match to TRBJ2-7. Germline V gene lookup returns CDR1 MNHEY and CDR2 SVGAGI. The CDR3 extends over 16 amino acids. The DNA for the CDR3 is TGTGCCAGCAGTTATAGAGACAGGGGGGTCTCCTACGAGCAGTACTTC. This codes for CASSYRDRGVSYEQYF.

This chain uses TRBV9 with TRBJ2-1, with 8 nucleotides matching TRBD2. V lost 0 bases, J lost 4 bases, and 6 bases stayed unmatched. This CDR3 region has 16 residues. The germline V gene has CDR1 SGDLS and CDR2 YYNGEE. CDR3 amino acids: CASSVVVAGGYNEQFF. The CDR3 DNA follows: TGTGCCAGCAGCGTAGTAGTTGCGGGGGGTTACAATGAGCAGTTCTTC.

This chain joins TRBV13 and TRBJ2-7; TRBD2 aligns across 12 bases. Germline CDR1 PRHDT, CDR2 FYEKMQ (reference sequence). This CDR3 is built from 17 residues. Germline trimming cut 4 bases from V and 0 bases from J; bases unmatched to any gene: 7. CDR3 nucleotides: TGTGCCAGCAGCTCTAGACTAGCGGGAGAAACCTCCTACGAGCAGTACTTC. This translates into CASSSRLAGETSYEQYF.

Concerning this clone itself: At the DNA level, this CDR3 is encoded by other sequences in the same sample as well. The chain couples TRBV2 to TRBJ1-1, with 8 bases matching TRBD1. Trimming at V came to 10 bases and at J to 1 base, leaving 2 bases not matched to a gene. Germline-derived CDR1 and CDR2 are SNHLY and FYNNEI. The CDR3 has 12 residues. As DNA, the CDR3 is TGTGCCACGACAGGGGAGAACACTGAAGCTTTCTTT. Its translation: CATTGENTEAFF. The full variable domain, completed using reference TRBV2 and TRBJ1-1, is EPEVTQTPSHQVTQMGQEVILRCVPISNHLYFYWYRQILGQKVEFLVSFYNNEISEKSEIFDDQFSVERPDGSNFTLKIRSTKLEDSAMYFCATTGENTEAFFGQGTRLTVV.

V is TRBV6-5 and J is TRBJ1-1; D call uncertain. The CDR3 sequence is 14 residues long. Trimming shortened V by 6 bases and J by 1 base, and 12 bases separated the two germline ends. Germline V lookup: CDR1 MNHEY, CDR2 SVGAGI. The CDR3 loop reads CASSHLTENTEAFF. The DNA for the CDR3 is TGTGCCAGCAGCCACCTCACAGAGAACACTGAAGCTTTCTTT.

The genes are TRBV7-9 and TRBJ2-7, with TRBD2 matching over 11 bases. Trimming cost V 5 bases and J 5 bases; bases outside gene matches: 8. Germline values: CDR1 SEHNR, CDR2 FQNEAQ (reference sequence). This CDR3 contains 15 residues. The CDR3: CASSEGLAAVHEQYF. DNA for the CDR3: TGTGCCAGCAGCGAGGGACTAGCGGCCGTCCACGAGCAGTACTTC.

The chain joins TRBV7-2 to TRBJ1-2; 8 bases fit TRBD1. Germline V gene lookup returns CDR1 SGHTA and CDR2 FQGNSA. V lost 1 base and J lost 3; bases outside the gene matches: 1. This CDR3 is built from 14 residues. In DNA, the CDR3 is TGTGCCAGCAGCTTAGGGACAGGGCACTATGGCTACACCTTC. Its translation is CASSLGTGHYGYTF. The variable domain in full, completed from reference TRBV7-2 and TRBJ1-2, reads GAGVSQSPSNKVTEKGKDVELRCDPISGHTALYWYRQSLGQGLEFLIYFQGNSAPDKSGLPSDRFSAERTGGSVSTLTIQRTQQEDSAVYLCASSLGTGHYGYTFGSGTRLTVV.

The V call is TRBV7-2, the J call TRBJ2-7, with a possible D match to TRBD2 (5 bases). V was trimmed by 0 bases and J by 6 bases, leaving 15 bases between them. The CDR3 is made up of 15 amino acids. Per germline, CDR1 SGHTA and CDR2 FQGNSA. The CDR3: CASSLAGATPGEQYF. The DNA for the CDR3 is TGTGCCAGCAGCTTAGCGGGAGCTACCCCGGGCGAGCAGTACTTC.

The chain carries TRBV5-4 and TRBJ1-1; D is perhaps TRBD1 (5 bases). The germline V gene encodes CDR1 SGHNT and CDR2 YYREEE (reference sequence). CDR3 size: 14 residues. Between the trimmed V and J ends, which lost 0 bases and 1 base, there was a span of 7 bases. DNA of the CDR3: TGTGCCAGCAGCTTGGGACAGCGGAACACTGAAGCTTTCTTT. This sequence encodes CASSLGQRNTEAFF.

The CDR3 loop reads CASSQTGGSSYEQYF. CDR3 DNA sequence: TGTGCCAGTAGTCAGACAGGGGGAAGCTCCTACGAGCAGTACTTC. The V and J genes are TRBV19 and TRBJ2-7; TRBD1 matches at 9 bases. J was trimmed by 0 bases and V by 5 bases; bases with no gene match: 5. Germline V gene lookup returns CDR1 LNHDA and CDR2 SQIVND (reference sequence). This CDR3 has 15 amino acids.

V gene TRBV27 combines with J gene TRBJ2-7; TRBD1 matches at 10 bases. This CDR3 has 16 residues. After removal of 0 bases from V and 5 bases from J, the junction contained 7 bases not matched to a gene. Germline V gene lookup returns CDR1 MNHEY and CDR2 SMNVEV (reference sequence). CDR3 in amino acids: CASSLSGTGTGDEQYF. CDR3 DNA: TGTGCCAGCAGTTTATCGGGGACCGGGACAGGGGACGAGCAGTACTTC.

The chain recombines TRBV7-9 with TRBJ2-1; possibly TRBD2 for D (6 bases). V was shortened by 3 bases and J by 5 bases, with 11 bases between the two germline ends. Germline V gene data show CDR1 as SEHNR and CDR2 as FQNEAQ (reference sequence). This CDR3 has 14 amino acids. The CDR3 DNA reads as TGTGCCAGCAGCTTCGGGACTTTGAACAATGAGCAGTTCTTC. This sequence encodes CASSFGTLNNEQFF.

The chain joins TRBV15 to TRBJ2-1; 8 bases fit TRBD2. Germline V gene data show CDR1 as LNHNV and CDR2 as YYDKDF (reference sequence). V shed 0 bases, J shed 6 bases, and the junction held 7 bases outside the gene matches. This CDR3 has 16 residues. In DNA form, the CDR3 reads TGTGCCACCAGCAGAGATGCGGGACTAGGGATCAATGAGCAGTTCTTC. Its translation: CATSRDAGLGINEQFF.

This clone came up a few times. The chain joins TRBV4-1 to TRBJ2-3; D may be TRBD2 (5 bases). CDR3 length equals 16 residues. CDR1 and CDR2 from the germline V gene are MGHRA and YSYEKL. V lost 3 bases and J 6 bases, leaving 19 bases between the germline ends. The CDR3 sequence: CASSQPGRVAPDTQYF. CDR3 sequence (DNA): TGCGCCAGCAGCCAGCCTGGGAGAGTGGCTCCGGATACGCAGTATTTT.

The chain couples TRBV18 to TRBJ2-1, with TRBD2 matching over 9 bases. Germline CDR1 is KGHSH and CDR2 is LQKENI. The CDR3 is 15 amino acids. J gave up 1 base and V 3 bases, and 1 base lay outside the gene matches. The CDR3 reads CASSPGLASYNEQFF. The CDR3 region has the DNA TGTGCCAGCTCACCCGGACTAGCGTCCTACAATGAGCAGTTCTTC.

The chain combines TRBV7-8 with TRBJ2-7, with TRBD2 as a possible D gene (6 bases). Trimming took off 4 bases at V and 7 bases at J, with 20 bases between the two ends. The CDR3 sequence is 15 residues long. Germline CDR1 is SGHVS and CDR2 is FQNEAQ. CDR3 sequence (DNA): TGTGCCAGCAGCTCTCAACTGACTAGTTCGGGTGAGCAGTACTTC. Translation gives CASSSQLTSSGEQYF.

This clone was picked up one time. V gene TRBV27 combines with J gene TRBJ2-7; 12 nucleotides align to TRBD2. V was clipped by 6 bases and J by 4 bases; unmatched bases: 10. CDR3 length: 16 amino acids. Germline lookup yields CDR1 MNHEY and CDR2 SMNVEV (reference sequence). Written as DNA, the CDR3 is TGTGCCAGCAGGACTAGCGGGGGCCAACCCCTATACGAGCAGTACTTC. Protein: CASRTSGGQPLYEQYF.

The chain employs TRBV18 and TRBJ1-3; D is possibly TRBD1 (6 bases). Germline V gene sequence: CDR1 KGHSH, CDR2 LQKENI. The CDR3 is 15 amino acids. V lost 6 bases and J 0 bases, leaving 12 bases between the germline ends. The CDR3 is CASSLTGPSGNTIYF. The CDR3 coding sequence is TGTGCCAGCTCCCTCACAGGGCCCTCTGGAAACACCATATATTTT.

This rearrangement joins TRBV2 to TRBJ2-1, with a tentative D call TRBD1 (6 bases). Germline CDR1 reads SNHLY; CDR2 reads FYNNEI. V shed 4 bases and J shed 7 bases, with 11 bases lying between them. The CDR3 has 13 residues. The chain's CDR3 is CASSGRGTNEQFF. The CDR3 DNA sequence: TGTGCCAGCAGTGGTAGGGGGACGAATGAGCAGTTCTTC.

The chain is built from TRBV9 and TRBJ2-7; perhaps TRBD2 as D (6 bases). V was shortened by 2 bases and J by 4 bases, with 7 bases between the two germline ends. Germline loops: CDR1 SGDLS, CDR2 YYNGEE. The CDR3 consists of 12 residues. The CDR3 DNA reads TGTGCCAGCAGCGTGGAGGGTTACGAGCAGTACTTC. Residues: CASSVEGYEQYF.

The CDR3 loop is CASSQDSGVSSEQYF. CDR3 in DNA: TGCGCCAGCAGCCAAGATTCCGGGGTATCGTCCGAGCAGTACTTC. V gene TRBV4-3 combines with J gene TRBJ2-5; possible D gene TRBD2, 5 bases. The J call is doubtful: the DNA matches TRBJ2-7 better. CDR3 length equals 15 residues. In germline, CDR1 is LGHNA, CDR2 YSLEER.

This chain links TRBV6-4 with TRBJ2-3, with D maybe TRBD1 (6 bases). V was shortened by 2 bases and J by 0 bases, with 9 bases between the two germline ends. The CDR3 extends over 15 amino acids. Germline CDR1 is MRHNA and CDR2 is SNTAGT. The CDR3 region has the DNA TGTGCCAGCAGTGACGGGACAACTAGCACAGATACGCAGTATTTT. Translating gives CASSDGTTSTDTQYF.

For the CDR3, the DNA is TGTGCCAGCAGCGTAGGGGTCGGGTGGGAGACCCAGTACTTC. It yields the protein CASSVGVGWETQYF. This chain uses TRBV9 with TRBJ2-5; D remains ambiguous. CDR1 is SGDLS, CDR2 YYNGEE, per germline. There are 14 residues in the CDR3. Trimming removed 0 bases from V and 5 bases from J, with 11 bases in between.